This T cell receptor beta chain is drawn from a study of cytomegalovirus exposure and HLA in healthy donors. Germline loops: CDR1 SGHNT, CDR2 YYREEE (reference sequence). The CDR3 covers 13 residues. V lost 4 bases to trimming and J lost 11 bases; unmatched junction nucleotides: 10. The PCR ran on 60 Vbeta and 13 Jbeta primers. Sequencing was performed with immunoSEQ multiplex PCR; in TCRdb, only in-frame clones are kept and a portion is missing. This table holds fewer than 150,000 clones. Study outcomes and limitations: Prior analysis indicated that the majority of TCR beta V segments exhibited productivity approximately 87% or approximately 30% of the time. According to the study, some 160 TCR beta chains were cytomegalovirus-associated. Later analysis demonstrated an association between a missense DCLRE1C variant and TCR beta V- and J-gene trimming.

To note about this clone: As yet, its antigen is unknown.

V is TRBV5-4 and J is TRBJ2-5; 8 bases line up with TRBD2. This receptor was obtained from a man aged 18 to 30 in good health and CMV-seronegative. The sample consisted of PBMCs. The chain's CDR3 is CASSPGGPREQYF. The CDR3 DNA sequence: TGTGCCAGCAGCCCGGGAGGGCCTCGGGAGCAGTACTTC.